These 11 T cell receptor beta chains originate from one sample sequenced in a study of OX40 agonist ivuxolimab in advanced cancers. Measured with immunoSEQ multiplex PCR; TCRdb has only the in-frame clones, and not every one. Found here are under 65,000 clones, approximately 85% of them singletons; the top ten hold about 3%. This sample comprised CD4+ or CD8+ T cells sorted from blood, obtained in a trial of the OX40 agonist ivuxolimab. Source of these receptors: an adult with an advanced solid tumor such as melanoma, head and neck, liver or kidney cancer.

The chain combines TRBV9 with TRBJ2-1, with 7 positions matching TRBD2. The V gene's germline CDR1 is SGDLS and CDR2 YYNGEE. This CDR3 contains 16 residues. The V gene end was trimmed by 5 bases and the J gene end by 7 bases; junction bases not matched to a gene: 15. As DNA, the CDR3 is TGTGCCAGCAGTTTACGTTTGCGGGCGGGAGAGAATGAGCAGTTCTTC. This gives the protein CASSLRLRAGENEQFF.

The genes are TRBV19 and TRBJ1-5; D unclear. The germline V gene has CDR1 LNHDA and CDR2 SQIVND (reference sequence). Trimming pared 0 bases from V and 6 bases from J, leaving 15 bases between. The CDR3 runs 16 residues. The CDR3 is CASSIDGRVLPQPQHF. The CDR3 bases are TGTGCCAGTAGTATAGATGGCCGGGTCCTCCCTCAGCCCCAGCATTTT.

This clone was seen only a few times. The rearrangement uses TRBV18 and TRBJ2-7, with 7 bases fitting TRBD2. CDR1 is KGHSH and CDR2 is LQKENI in the germline V gene. V gave up 6 bases and J gave up 0 bases; unmatched junction bases: 2. The CDR3 totals 13 residues. As DNA, the CDR3 is TGTGCCAGCTCCCGGGGGGTCTCCTACGAGCAGTACTTC. This sequence encodes CASSRGVSYEQYF.

This chain connects TRBV5-4 to TRBJ1-1; 8 nucleotides match TRBD1. This CDR3 contains 14 residues. CDR1 is SGHNT and CDR2 is YYREEE in the germline V gene (reference sequence). Germline trimming cut 4 bases from V and 3 bases from J; bases unmatched to any gene: 5. CDR3: CASSPQTGDTEAFF. DNA for the CDR3: TGTGCCAGCAGCCCACAGACAGGGGACACTGAAGCTTTCTTT.

The J gene is TRBJ2-5, the V gene TRBV19, with no clear D. V shed 1 base and J shed 0 bases, with 9 bases lying between them. The germline gives CDR1 LNHDA, CDR2 SQIVND (reference sequence). The length of the CDR3 is 15 residues. CDR3 loop: CASSIAGRYQETQYF. CDR3 in DNA: TGTGCCAGTAGTATAGCCGGCCGGTACCAAGAGACCCAGTACTTC.

The chain carries TRBV5-4 and TRBJ2-5; D not resolved. The ends were cut back, 0 bases at V and 1 base at J, with 10 bases in the middle. Germline V lookup: CDR1 SGHNT, CDR2 YYREEE (reference sequence). The CDR3 covers 15 residues. CDR3 amino acids: CASSLGRALQETQYF. CDR3 in DNA: TGTGCCAGCAGCTTGGGCCGGGCCCTCCAAGAGACCCAGTACTTC.

The V call is TRBV28, the J call TRBJ2-7; the match to TRBD2 covers 8 bases. With V trimmed by 6 bases and J by 6 bases, 19 bases remained unmatched. The CDR3 extends over 17 amino acids. Germline loops: CDR1 MDHEN, CDR2 SYDVKM. The CDR3 sequence: CASSHPGLGYEGGEQYF. CDR3 coding DNA: TGTGCCAGCAGCCATCCGGGACTAGGCTATGAGGGAGGCGAGCAGTACTTC.

To note about this clone: One end of the junction is discordant with germline, which a read error may explain. The rearrangement uses TRBV7-7 and TRBJ2-7; D may correspond to TRBD1 or TRBD2 (5 bases each). The CDR3 loop spans 13 amino acids. CDR1 SSHAT and CDR2 FNYEAQ come from the germline V gene (reference sequence). Written as DNA, the CDR3 is TGTGCTAGCAGCCCGGACTTGAGGGGCGAGCAGTACTTC. Protein product: CASSPDLRGEQYF.

The chain employs TRBV28 and TRBJ2-3, with 10 nucleotides matching TRBD2. CDR1 and CDR2 from the germline V gene are MDHEN and SYDVKM. The CDR3 is 15 residues long. V trimming: 4 bases; J trimming: 2 bases; junction bases outside the gene matches: 3. The CDR3 here is CASSSGLAITDTQYF. The DNA of the CDR3 is TGTGCCAGCAGTTCGGGACTAGCGATCACAGATACGCAGTATTTT.

This clone was found once. V gene TRBV19 combines with J gene TRBJ2-1; no firm D call. In germline, CDR1 is LNHDA, CDR2 SQIVND (reference sequence). The length of the CDR3 is 13 residues. The V end lost 0 bases, the J end lost 8 bases, and 8 bases lay between the germline ends. CDR3 nucleotides: TGTGCCAGTAGTATAGATAGCAGCGATGAGCAGTTCTTC. Translating gives CASSIDSSDEQFF.

This chain joins TRBV28 and TRBJ2-4, with 9 positions matching TRBD1. Germline V gene lookup returns CDR1 MDHEN and CDR2 SYDVKM. The V and J ends lost 3 bases and 7 bases, in that order; junction bases with no gene match: 4. The CDR3 consists of 14 residues. This CDR3 reads CASSFLDRGNIQYF. CDR3 bases: TGTGCCAGCAGTTTCCTCGACAGGGGGAACATTCAGTACTTC. Using reference TRBV28 and TRBJ2-4 for the parts outside the CDR3, the full variable domain is DVKVTQSSRYLVKRTGEKVFLECVQDMDHENMFWYRQDPGLGLRLIYFSYDVKMKEKGDIPEGYSVSREKKERFSLILESASTNQTSMYLCASSFLDRGNIQYFGAGTRLSVL.